This TCR beta chain was found in a study of shared clonotypes between healthy human individuals. Ten immunoSEQ deep assay plates were used by the authors to sequence unsorted PBMC DNA. Per the original data handling: Filtering differed because ImmunoSEQ produced junction-only sequences that carried no quality scores. Libraries were prepared by immunoSEQ multiplex PCR; TCRdb keeps only in-frame clonotypes and omits some of them. V, J and clone size were drawn from that table, and D and trimming were deduced from the DNA. This repertoire shows about 490,000 clones, less than 80% found once; its top ten account for 10% to 15%. This clone was seen more than once but under ten times. This receptor was identified in a woman aged 40-49 years in good health. Some clones in this sample may be carry-over from other donors' samples. The sample was PBMCs.

CDR3 sequence (DNA): TGTGCCAGCAGCTTCCATGGAAGCAATCAGCCCCAGCATTTT. Its protein is CASSFHGSNQPQHF. The gene calls are TRBV21-1 and TRBJ1-5. TRBV21-1 is described as a pseudogene. The CDR3 spans 14 residues.